Reported below is one T cell receptor beta chain. The length of the CDR3 is 16 residues. The sample is drawn from a study of control samples from healthy donors and cancer patients. Assay used: immunoSEQ multiplex PCR; TCRdb lists only in-frame clones, some missing. Of 100,000 or so clones in the sample, approximately 90% were seen once. This sequence was found in a woman aged 50 to 60 in good health. The sequencing input was blood. The rearrangement joins TRBV21-1 to TRBJ2-1. TRBV21-1 is flagged as a pseudogene. CDR3 in DNA: TGTGCCAGCAGCAAGACTAGACAGGTTACGGGCGGTGAGCAGTTCTTC. Its protein product is CASSKTRQVTGGEQFF.